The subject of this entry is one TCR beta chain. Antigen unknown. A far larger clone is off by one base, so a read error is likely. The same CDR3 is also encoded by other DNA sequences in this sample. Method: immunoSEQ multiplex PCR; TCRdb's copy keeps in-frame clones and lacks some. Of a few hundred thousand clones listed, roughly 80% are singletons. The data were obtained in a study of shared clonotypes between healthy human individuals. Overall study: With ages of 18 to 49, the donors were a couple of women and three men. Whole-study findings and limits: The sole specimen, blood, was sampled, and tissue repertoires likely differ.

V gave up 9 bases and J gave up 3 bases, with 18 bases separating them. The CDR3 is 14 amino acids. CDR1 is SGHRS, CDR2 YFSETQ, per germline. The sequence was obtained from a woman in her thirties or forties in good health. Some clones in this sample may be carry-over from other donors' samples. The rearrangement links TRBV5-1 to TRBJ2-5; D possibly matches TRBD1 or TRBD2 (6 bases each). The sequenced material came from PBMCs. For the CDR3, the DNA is TGCGCCACCAAGCAGGGGACGGGGGAAGAGACCCAGTACTTC. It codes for CATKQGTGEETQYF.